The 4 T cell receptor beta chains presented below share a single source sample, sequenced in a study of blood T cell repertoires in COVID-19. The assay was immunoSEQ multiplex PCR, and TCRdb's table has in-frame clones only and misses some. The repertoire holds about 69,000 clones, with 85% as singletons. Sequences were obtained from peripheral blood. These receptors were collected from a man older than 75 with acute or convalescent COVID-19.

This rearrangement joins TRBV4-3 to TRBJ2-2, with D possibly being TRBD1 (6 bases). The germline V and J ends were trimmed by 4 bases and 6 bases, with 12 bases remaining between them. CDR3 size: 14 residues. Per germline, CDR1 LGHNA and CDR2 YSLEER. The CDR3 region is CASSREQGPGELFF. CDR3 sequence (DNA): TGCGCCAGCAGCCGGGAACAGGGCCCCGGGGAGCTGTTTTTT.

J is TRBJ1-2 and V is TRBV6-5; 7 bases are shared with TRBD1. The CDR3 totals 15 residues. With 2 bases clipped from V and 8 bases from J, the junction kept 11 bases outside the gene matches. CDR1 is MNHEY and CDR2 is SVGAGI in the germline V gene. The chain's CDR3 is CASSYAVAGGLGYTF. The CDR3 DNA reads TGTGCCAGCAGTTACGCTGTGGCAGGGGGTTTGGGCTACACCTTC.

This clone came up once. The rearrangement links TRBV12-5 to TRBJ2-7; TRBD2 matches 7 bases. Losses at the gene ends were 6 bases for V and 6 bases for J; bases not matched to a gene: 8. Looked up from germline, CDR1 is LGHNT and CDR2 is FRNRAP. The CDR3 is 13 amino acids. Written as DNA, the CDR3 is TGTGCTAGTGGCCCATATACTAGCGTCGAGCAGTACTTC. Encoded protein: CASGPYTSVEQYF.

This clone was seen just once. V is TRBV6-1 and J is TRBJ1-2; no clear D gene. CDR1 is MNHNS and CDR2 is SASEGT in the germline V gene. Between the trimmed V and J ends, which lost 2 bases and 5 bases, there was a span of 9 bases. This CDR3 spans 13 amino acids. The CDR3 DNA sequence: TGTGCCAGCAGTGAAACGGAGCTATATGGCTACACCTTC. Its protein product is CASSETELYGYTF.